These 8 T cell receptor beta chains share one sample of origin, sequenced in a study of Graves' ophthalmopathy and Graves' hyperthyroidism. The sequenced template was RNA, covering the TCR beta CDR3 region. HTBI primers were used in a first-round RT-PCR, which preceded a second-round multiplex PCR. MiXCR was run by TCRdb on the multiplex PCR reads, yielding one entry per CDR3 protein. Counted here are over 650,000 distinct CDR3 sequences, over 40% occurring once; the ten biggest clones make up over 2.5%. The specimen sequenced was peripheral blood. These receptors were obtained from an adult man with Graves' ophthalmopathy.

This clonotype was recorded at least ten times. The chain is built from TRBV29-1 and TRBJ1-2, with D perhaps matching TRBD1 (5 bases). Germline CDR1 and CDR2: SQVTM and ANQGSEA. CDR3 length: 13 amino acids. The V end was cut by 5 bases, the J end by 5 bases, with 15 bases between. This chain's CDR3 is CSVRAGESYGYTF. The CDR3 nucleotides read TGCAGCGTTCGGGCGGGGGAGAGTTATGGCTACACCTTC.

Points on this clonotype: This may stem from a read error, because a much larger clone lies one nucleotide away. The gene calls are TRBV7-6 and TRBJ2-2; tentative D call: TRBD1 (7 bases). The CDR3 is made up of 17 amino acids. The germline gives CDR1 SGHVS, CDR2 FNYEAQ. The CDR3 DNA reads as TGTACCAGCACCCCGAGGCGGGACAGAGCGAACACCGGGGAGCTGTTTTTT. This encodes CTSTPRRDRANTGELFF.

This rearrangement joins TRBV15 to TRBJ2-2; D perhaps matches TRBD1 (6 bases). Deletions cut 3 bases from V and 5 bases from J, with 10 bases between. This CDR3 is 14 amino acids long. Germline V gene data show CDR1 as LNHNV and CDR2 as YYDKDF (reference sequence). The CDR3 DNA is TGTGCCACCAGCAGTGCCACAGGGACCGGGGAGCTGTTTTTT. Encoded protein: CATSSATGTGELFF.

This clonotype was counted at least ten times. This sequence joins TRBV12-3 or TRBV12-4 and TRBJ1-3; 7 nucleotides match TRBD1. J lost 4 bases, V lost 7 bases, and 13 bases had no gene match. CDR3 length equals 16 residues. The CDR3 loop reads CASTLTRGRSGNTIYF. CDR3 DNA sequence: TGTGCCAGCACCTTAACGAGGGGGCGTTCGGGAAACACCATATATTTT.

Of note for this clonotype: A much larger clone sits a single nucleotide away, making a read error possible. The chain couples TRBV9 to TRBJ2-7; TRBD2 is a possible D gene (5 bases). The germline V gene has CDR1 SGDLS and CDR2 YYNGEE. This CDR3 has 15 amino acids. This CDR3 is CASSPRNNRGNEQHF. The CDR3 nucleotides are TGTGCCAGCAGCCCGAGGAATAATAGAGGGAACGAGCAGCACTTC.

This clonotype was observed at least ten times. Written as DNA, the CDR3 is TGTGCCAGCAGTCAAGACAGGGCGAACACCGGGGAGCTGTTTTTT. Translation: CASSQDRANTGELFF. The chain couples TRBV12-3 or TRBV12-4 to TRBJ2-2; 7 nucleotides align to TRBD1. J lost 0 bases, V lost 5 bases, and 3 bases had no gene match. The CDR3 covers 15 residues.

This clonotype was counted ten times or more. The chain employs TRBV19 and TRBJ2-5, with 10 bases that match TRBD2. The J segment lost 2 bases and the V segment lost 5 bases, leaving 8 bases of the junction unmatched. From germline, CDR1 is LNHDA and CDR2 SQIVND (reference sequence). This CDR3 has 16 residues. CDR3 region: CASSEDLAGEQETQYF. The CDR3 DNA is TGTGCCAGTAGTGAAGACCTAGCGGGGGAACAAGAGACCCAGTACTTC.

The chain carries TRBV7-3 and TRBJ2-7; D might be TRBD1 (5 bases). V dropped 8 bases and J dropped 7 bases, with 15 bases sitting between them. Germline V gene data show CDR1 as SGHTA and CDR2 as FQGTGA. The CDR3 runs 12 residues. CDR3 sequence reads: CASSPQQVEQYF. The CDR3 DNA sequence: TGTGCCAGCTCACCACAACAGGTGGAGCAGTACTTC.